What follows are 23 T cell receptor beta chains derived from one specimen sequenced in a study of blood T cell repertoires in COVID-19. Sequencing was performed with immunoSEQ multiplex PCR; in TCRdb, only in-frame clones are kept and a portion is missing. The sample has just under 80,000 clones, 75% to 90% seen once. Source material: peripheral blood. Receptors were obtained from a human donor in a cohort sampled during active COVID-19.

The CDR3 coding sequence is TGCGCCAGCAGCCAACTGACAGAATACACTGAAGCTTTCTTT. It encodes CASSQLTEYTEAFF. The chain recombines TRBV4-1 with TRBJ1-1; D might be TRBD1 (5 bases). The CDR3 runs 14 residues. V lost 2 bases and J lost 3, with 10 bases in between. CDR1 is MGHRA, CDR2 YSYEKL, per germline.

This clone was seen more than once but under ten times. The chain combines TRBV7-9 with TRBJ2-4, with a tentative D call TRBD1 (6 bases). The CDR3 covers 14 residues. Looked up from germline, CDR1 is SEHNR and CDR2 is FQNEAQ (reference sequence). V lost 1 base to trimming and J lost 6 bases, with 10 bases between them. The CDR3, as DNA: TGTGCCAGCAGCTTAGGGACAGAGGGAAACATTCAGTACTTC. Protein product: CASSLGTEGNIQYF.

The table lists this clone with a few counts. The chain joins TRBV29-1 to TRBJ2-3; 8 bases agree with TRBD1. Per the germline V gene, CDR1 is SQVTM and CDR2 is ANQGSEA. The J segment lost 4 bases and the V segment lost 7 bases, leaving 4 bases of the junction unmatched. CDR3 size: 12 residues. The CDR3 sequence is CSAGQGADTQYF. CDR3 nucleotides: TGCAGCGCAGGACAGGGAGCAGATACGCAGTATTTT.

The rearrangement joins TRBV6-5 to TRBJ2-7, with 8 bases lining up with TRBD1. This CDR3 region has 14 residues. The germline gives CDR1 MNHEY, CDR2 SVGAGI. Trimming removed 7 bases from V and 3 bases from J; junction bases left unmatched: 8. The CDR3 nucleotides read TGTGCCAGCACCCTCGACAGGGGTGGCTACGAGCAGTACTTC. This sequence encodes CASTLDRGGYEQYF.

V is TRBV2 and J is TRBJ2-6, with 7 bases identical to TRBD1. The CDR3 sequence is 15 residues long. Trimming at V came to 6 bases and at J to 2 bases, leaving 4 bases not matched to a gene. Germline loops: CDR1 SNHLY, CDR2 FYNNEI. The CDR3 is CASSAQGAGANVLTF. The CDR3 DNA reads TGTGCCAGCAGCGCCCAGGGGGCTGGGGCCAACGTCCTGACTTTC.

CDR3 sequence: CATSGGSLGGTEAFF. The CDR3 nucleotides read TGTGCCACCTCCGGGGGTTCCTTGGGTGGCACTGAAGCTTTCTTT. The V call is TRBV6-5, the J call TRBJ1-1; TRBD1 is a possible D gene (5 bases). The CDR3 is 15 residues long. Germline-derived CDR1 and CDR2 are MNHEY and SVGAGI. The V gene lost 10 bases and the J gene lost 4 bases, with 22 bases spanning the gap.

This clone was found once. This chain joins TRBV7-9 and TRBJ2-1; 15 nucleotides agree with TRBD2. Germline V gives CDR1 SEHNR, CDR2 FQNEAQ (reference sequence). This CDR3 spans 18 amino acids. After removal of 5 bases from V and 5 bases from J, the junction contained 10 bases not matched to a gene. CDR3 in DNA: TGTGCCAGCAGCATGCATCAGGGACTAGCGGGGGGTAACAATGAGCAGTTCTTC. It specifies CASSMHQGLAGGNNEQFF. The whole variable domain, filled in from reference TRBV7-9 and TRBJ2-1, reads DTGVSQNPRHKITKRGQNVTFRCDPISEHNRLYWYRQTLGQGPEFLTYFQNEAQLEKSRLLSDRFSAERPKGSFSTLEIQRTEQGDSAMYLCASSMHQGLAGGNNEQFFGPGTRLTVL.

The rearrangement uses TRBV7-7 and TRBJ2-4, with TRBD1 identical over 9 bases. Germline V gene lookup returns CDR1 SSHAT and CDR2 FNYEAQ (reference sequence). J was trimmed by 8 bases and V by 1 base; bases with no gene match: 0. There are 13 residues in the CDR3. The CDR3 DNA reads as TGTGCCAGCAGCTTAGGGACAGGGGACATTCAGTACTTC. Translation: CASSLGTGDIQYF. The whole variable domain, filled in from reference TRBV7-7 and TRBJ2-4, reads GAGVSQSPRYKVTKRGQDVTLRCDPISSHATLYWYQQALGQGPEFLTYFNYEAQPDKSGLPSDRFSAERPEGSISTLTIQRTEQRDSAMYRCASSLGTGDIQYFGAGTRLSVL.

The V call is TRBV5-1, the J call TRBJ2-1; 10 bases align to TRBD2. J gave up 8 bases and V 2 bases, and 4 bases lay outside the gene matches. Per the germline V gene, CDR1 is SGHRS and CDR2 is YFSETQ. This CDR3 spans 14 amino acids. The CDR3 loop reads CASSLAGGMDEQFF. As DNA, the CDR3 is TGCGCCAGCAGCTTAGCGGGAGGGATGGATGAGCAGTTCTTC.

V gene TRBV5-1 combines with J gene TRBJ2-2, with 10 bases identical to TRBD1. The CDR3 is made up of 15 amino acids. The germline V gene has CDR1 SGHRS and CDR2 YFSETQ. V lost 5 bases to trimming and J lost 4 bases; unmatched junction nucleotides: 5. The CDR3 sequence is CASSRTGGGTGELFF. DNA for the CDR3: TGCGCCAGCAGTAGGACAGGGGGTGGCACCGGGGAGCTGTTTTTT.

This chain connects TRBV9 to TRBJ2-5, with 16 bases lining up with TRBD2. V shed 2 bases, J shed 5 bases, and the junction held 6 bases outside the gene matches. This CDR3 comprises 17 residues. CDR1 and CDR2 (germline): SGDLS, YYNGEE. CDR3 residues: CASSVGTSGGARETQYF. The DNA for the CDR3 is TGTGCCAGCAGCGTTGGGACTAGCGGGGGGGCGCGTGAGACCCAGTACTTC.

V usage is TRBV2 and J usage is TRBJ1-5; D gene ambiguous. The CDR3 runs 15 residues. Germline loops: CDR1 SNHLY, CDR2 FYNNEI. V shed 6 bases and J shed 1 base, with 13 bases lying between them. The DNA of the CDR3 is TGTGCCAGCAGAAATCAGAGGCCGAGCAATCAGCCCCAGCATTTT. Translated: CASRNQRPSNQPQHF.

The chain links TRBV9 to TRBJ1-5; 9 nucleotides agree with TRBD1. CDR1 is SGDLS, CDR2 YYNGEE, per germline. This CDR3 spans 14 amino acids. Losses at the gene ends were 3 bases for V and 5 bases for J; bases not matched to a gene: 3. The chain's CDR3 is CASSEQGADQPQHF. DNA of the CDR3: TGTGCCAGCAGCGAACAGGGGGCTGATCAGCCCCAGCATTTT.

This clone was detected only once. V usage is TRBV7-8 and J usage is TRBJ2-7, with D unclear. Per germline, CDR1 SGHVS and CDR2 FQNEAQ. The CDR3 covers 14 residues. V lost 7 bases to trimming and J lost 0 bases, with 13 bases between them. As DNA, the CDR3 is TGTGCCAGCAAACCCCGCTGGAGCTCCTACGAGCAGTACTTC. Translated: CASKPRWSSYEQYF.

The chain links TRBV28 to TRBJ1-5, with a weak D call TRBD1 (6 bases). Germline CDR1 is MDHEN and CDR2 is SYDVKM. V was pared by 4 bases and J by 7 bases, with 11 bases between. This CDR3 has 13 amino acids. The CDR3 DNA is TGTGCCAGCAGTTCACAGGGAGGGCAGCCCCAGCATTTT. This encodes CASSSQGGQPQHF.

In this sample, this clone turned up a few times. The chain uses TRBV4-1 and TRBJ1-6; no reliable D call. Trimming took off 0 bases at V and 7 bases at J, with 7 bases between the two ends. From germline, CDR1 is MGHRA and CDR2 YSYEKL. The CDR3 has 14 amino acids. CDR3 nucleotide sequence: TGCGCCAGCAGCCAAGATATAGCCAATTCACCCCTCCACTTT. Protein sequence: CASSQDIANSPLHF.

The gene calls are TRBV10-1 and TRBJ2-2; 8 bases are a match to TRBD2. V trimming: 3 bases; J trimming: 6 bases; junction bases outside the gene matches: 9. The CDR3 is 16 amino acids. The germline V gene has CDR1 WNHNN and CDR2 SYGVQD (reference sequence). CDR3 nucleotide sequence: TGCGCCAGCAGTGACCGTAGCGGGATTTCTTCCGGGGAGCTGTTTTTT. Protein sequence: CASSDRSGISSGELFF.

The chain is built from TRBV10-2 and TRBJ1-1, with TRBD1 as a possible D gene (5 bases). The CDR3 totals 12 residues. V lost 9 bases and J 8 bases, leaving 16 bases between the germline ends. Germline CDR1 is WSHSY and CDR2 is SAAADI. CDR3: CARGGSGTEAFF. DNA of the CDR3: TGCGCCAGGGGAGGTTCCGGGACGGAAGCTTTCTTT.

In its sample, this clone was seen once. The chain has TRBV5-6 and TRBJ2-5; 15 bases fit TRBD2. V lost 4 bases to trimming and J lost 1 base; unmatched junction nucleotides: 8. The CDR3 runs to 18 residues. Germline V gives CDR1 SGHDT, CDR2 YYEEEE. In nucleotides, the CDR3 is TGTGCCAGCAGCACCGGACTAGCGGGGGGGCCTCGCCAAGAGACCCAGTACTTC. Protein: CASSTGLAGGPRQETQYF. The full variable domain, with the rest looked up from reference TRBV5-6 and TRBJ2-5, is DAGVTQSPTHLIKTRGQQVTLRCSPKSGHDTVSWYQQALGQGPQFIFQYYEEEERQRGNFPDRFSGHQFPNYSSELNVNALLLGDSALYLCASSTGLAGGPRQETQYFGPGTRLLVL.

V and J are TRBV5-1 and TRBJ1-4, with TRBD1 matching over 7 bases. The CDR3 has 15 amino acids. Germline lookup yields CDR1 SGHRS and CDR2 YFSETQ. V trimming: 4 bases; J trimming: 7 bases; junction bases outside the gene matches: 10. CDR3 residues: CASSPAGTDGEKLFF. CDR3 in DNA: TGCGCCAGCAGCCCGGCGGGGACAGACGGTGAAAAACTGTTTTTT.

V gene TRBV4-1 combines with J gene TRBJ2-2; 11 bases line up with TRBD2. Germline CDR1 MGHRA, CDR2 YSYEKL. The CDR3 extends over 16 amino acids. The V and J ends lost 6 bases and 0 bases, in that order; junction bases with no gene match: 3. The CDR3 here is CASRLAGASNTGELFF. In DNA form, the CDR3 reads TGCGCCAGCAGACTAGCGGGGGCCTCGAACACCGGGGAGCTGTTTTTT.

This chain connects TRBV6-5 to TRBJ1-2; 7 nucleotides agree with TRBD1. The CDR3 spans 12 residues. Trimming took 6 bases from V and 8 from J; bases not matched to a gene: 6. CDR1 and CDR2 from the germline V gene are MNHEY and SVGAGI. As DNA, the CDR3 is TGTGCCAGCAGCGACAGGGTGAGCGGCTACACCTTC. Encoded protein: CASSDRVSGYTF.

This sequence joins TRBV5-1 and TRBJ2-4; D call uncertain. CDR1 is SGHRS and CDR2 is YFSETQ in the germline V gene. V lost 0 bases and J 5 bases, leaving 9 bases between the germline ends. The CDR3 is made up of 14 amino acids. The CDR3 loop reads CASSLEISQNIQYF. For the CDR3, the DNA is TGCGCCAGCAGCTTGGAGATAAGCCAAAACATTCAGTACTTC.